This TCR beta chain was documented in a study of cytomegalovirus exposure and HLA in healthy donors. TCRdb's table, derived via immunoSEQ multiplex PCR, lists solely in-frame clones and lacks some. The sample has hundreds of thousands of clones, approximately 90% seen once; the top ten hold approximately 0.8%. CDR1 and CDR2 from the germline V gene are MNHEY and SVGAGI. V was pared by 2 bases and J by 6 bases, with 8 bases of the junction left unmatched. This CDR3 has 16 amino acids. The V gene is TRBV6-5, the J gene TRBJ2-2; 8 bases fit TRBD2. The sequenced sample was PBMCs. The sequence was collected from a woman aged 18-30 years in good health and CMV-seronegative. The CDR3 DNA sequence: TGTGCCAGCAGTTACCAGAAGGCTAGCGGGTCCGGGGAGCTGTTTTTT. Translating gives CASSYQKASGSGELFF.